The 27 T cell receptor beta chains below were found in one sample sequenced in a study of T cells in Graves' hyperthyroidism and ophthalmopathy. TCR beta CDR3 region amplification was performed from RNA transcripts. HTBI primers were used for first-round RT-PCR of the TCR CDR3. Using its own MiXCR run on the multiplex PCR reads, TCRdb lists one record per CDR3 protein. The table has some 620,000 distinct CDR3 sequences, under 20% seen once. The sample taken for sequencing was blood. The receptor source for this set is a woman in her 30s with Graves' hyperthyroidism.

This clonotype turned up a few times. The chain couples TRBV19 to TRBJ2-5; no firm D call. Trimming shortened V by 5 bases and J by 7 bases, and 11 bases separated the two germline ends. Germline assignment: CDR1 LNHDA and CDR2 SQIVND (reference sequence). This CDR3 contains 12 residues. The chain's CDR3 is CASSLTEGTQYF. The CDR3 DNA is TGTGCCAGTAGTCTGACTGAAGGGACCCAGTACTTC.

The chain carries TRBV5-1 and TRBJ2-1, with 8 nucleotides matching TRBD2. CDR1 and CDR2 from the germline V gene are SGHRS and YFSETQ. V dropped 0 bases and J dropped 4; count of bases not matched to a gene: 6. This CDR3 is 16 amino acids long. CDR3 in DNA: TGCGCCAGCAGCTTGGTAGTAGCGGGGCCGTACAATGAGCAGTTCTTC. It yields the protein CASSLVVAGPYNEQFF.

This clonotype came up many times. The V and J genes are TRBV7-3 and TRBJ2-7; tentatively, D is TRBD1 (6 bases). The CDR3 sequence is 13 residues long. With 3 bases removed from V and 6 bases from J, the gap between germline ends came to 12 bases. Germline V gene sequence: CDR1 SGHTA, CDR2 FQGTGA. The CDR3 DNA reads as TGTGCCAGCAGCTTCACACAGGGTTCCGAGCAGTACTTC. Translation: CASSFTQGSEQYF.

The table lists this clonotype with many counts. The chain couples TRBV28 to TRBJ2-2; TRBD1 is a possible D gene (5 bases). The CDR3 extends over 14 amino acids. V was pared by 10 bases and J by 4 bases, with 16 bases between. Germline CDR1 MDHEN, CDR2 SYDVKM. The CDR3 region is CATRTTGGTGELFF. Here the CDR3 DNA reads TGTGCCACCCGGACAACCGGCGGCACCGGGGAGCTGTTTTTT. The variable domain in full, completed from reference TRBV28 and TRBJ2-2, reads DVKVTQSSRYLVKRTGEKVFLECVQDMDHENMFWYRQDPGLGLRLIYFSYDVKMKEKGDIPEGYSVSREKKERFSLILESASTNQTSMYLCATRTTGGTGELFFGEGSRLTVL.

This clonotype was detected many times. This sequence joins TRBV6-2 or TRBV6-3 and TRBJ1-5; TRBD1 might be the D (5 bases). V lost 5 bases and J lost 1, with 9 bases in between. The CDR3 length is 14 residues. CDR1 is MNHEY, CDR2 SVGEGT, per germline. The CDR3 bases are TGTGCCAGCAGTACGGGACGGAGCAATCAGCCCCAGCATTTT. Amino acids: CASSTGRSNQPQHF.

This clonotype was seen more than once but under ten times. The V and J genes are TRBV10-2 and TRBJ1-2, with 9 bases lining up with TRBD1. After removal of 6 bases from V and 6 bases from J, the junction contained 8 bases not matched to a gene. Per the germline V gene, CDR1 is WSHSY and CDR2 is SAAADI. The CDR3 has 14 amino acids. The CDR3 sequence is CASSGTGISDGYTF. CDR3 coding DNA: TGCGCCAGCAGCGGGACAGGGATTTCAGATGGCTACACCTTC.

The chain is built from TRBV12-5 and TRBJ2-7; D is uncertain. Germline V gene lookup returns CDR1 LGHNT and CDR2 FRNRAP. V dropped 4 bases and J dropped 3 bases, with 4 bases sitting between them. This CDR3 contains 11 residues. In nucleotides, the CDR3 is TGTGCTAGTGGTTCACACTACGAGCAGTACTTC. This gives the protein CASGSHYEQYF.

In its sample, this clonotype was seen many times. This chain joins TRBV29-1 and TRBJ2-1; D not resolved. The CDR3 is made up of 11 amino acids. Germline V gene data show CDR1 as SQVTM and CDR2 as ANQGSEA. V dropped 3 bases and J dropped 9 bases, with 9 bases sitting between them. The CDR3 DNA follows: TGCAGCGTTGATGGGGTCACTGAGCAGTTCTTC. Protein product: CSVDGVTEQFF.

The chain joins TRBV2 to TRBJ1-1; weak D call: TRBD1 (5 bases). The CDR3 sequence is 12 residues long. CDR1 SNHLY and CDR2 FYNNEI come from the germline V gene. Trimming left V 9 bases short and J 0 bases short, with 8 bases between. The CDR3 sequence is CASGGVNTEAFF. The CDR3 nucleotides are TGTGCCAGTGGGGGGGTGAACACTGAAGCTTTCTTT.

This clonotype was counted ten times or more. The rearrangement links TRBV2 to TRBJ2-7, with 10 bases identical to TRBD2. Germline V CDR1 and CDR2: SNHLY, FYNNEI. The J segment lost 6 bases and the V segment lost 4 bases, leaving 6 bases of the junction unmatched. CDR3 length equals 14 residues. CDR3 DNA sequence: TGTGCCAGCAGTGCCCTAGCGGGAGAGTTCGAGCAGTACTTC. This translates into CASSALAGEFEQYF.

This clonotype was seen more than once but under ten times. The chain links TRBV2 to TRBJ1-6; D ambiguous. V was pared by 4 bases and J by 2 bases, with 6 bases between. The CDR3 runs 14 residues. Germline CDR1 reads SNHLY; CDR2 reads FYNNEI. The CDR3 region has the DNA TGTGCCAGCAGTGTCCCAGCCTATAATTCACCCCTCCACTTT. It codes for CASSVPAYNSPLHF.

This clonotype was seen at least ten times. This CDR3 reads CASSYSRALNTEAFF. The DNA of the CDR3 is TGTGCCAGCAGTTACTCAAGGGCTTTGAACACTGAAGCTTTCTTT. This rearrangement joins TRBV6-2 or TRBV6-3 to TRBJ1-1; D uncertain. Germline CDR1 MNHEY, CDR2 SVGEGT. V lost 0 bases and J lost 0, with 8 bases in between. The CDR3 loop spans 15 amino acids.

This clonotype was counted between two and nine times. J is TRBJ2-6 and V is TRBV11-2; D is undetermined. V was cut by 5 bases and J by 0 bases, with 11 bases left in between. The CDR3 runs 16 residues. Germline CDR1 reads SGHAT; CDR2 reads FQNNGV. The CDR3 spells CASSERLRSGANVLTF. The CDR3 bases are TGTGCCAGCAGCGAGAGACTGCGCTCTGGGGCCAACGTCCTGACTTTC.

This clonotype was counted many times. V gene TRBV28 combines with J gene TRBJ2-5; TRBD1 or TRBD2 may be the D gene (5 bases each). Germline V lookup: CDR1 MDHEN, CDR2 SYDVKM. The CDR3 is 15 residues long. V was cut by 3 bases and J by 2 bases, with 13 bases left in between. CDR3 in DNA: TGTGCCAGCAGTTTTGAGAGGGGCCTTCAAGAGACCCAGTACTTC. It yields the protein CASSFERGLQETQYF.

This clonotype was recorded at least ten times. The chain links TRBV6-5 to TRBJ2-7; 7 bases align to TRBD1. Germline V CDR1 and CDR2: MNHEY, SVGAGI. The CDR3 consists of 15 residues. V shed 0 bases, J shed 3 bases, and the junction held 5 bases outside the gene matches. The CDR3 loop reads CASSYSMGQSYEQYF. The CDR3 region has the DNA TGTGCCAGCAGTTACTCGATGGGACAGAGCTACGAGCAGTACTTC.

The rearrangement links TRBV9 to TRBJ1-1, with a possible D match to TRBD1 (6 bases). From germline, CDR1 is SGDLS and CDR2 YYNGEE. The CDR3 totals 13 residues. V gave up 4 bases and J gave up 11 bases, with 18 bases separating them. The CDR3 here is CASSPPLTQGAFF. DNA for the CDR3: TGTGCCAGCAGCCCCCCACTCACCCAGGGGGCTTTCTTT.

This clonotype was found a few times. The rearrangement joins TRBV11-2 to TRBJ2-5, with 7 nucleotides matching TRBD1. V was clipped by 5 bases and J by 3 bases; unmatched bases: 3. CDR3 length equals 13 residues. Germline CDR1 and CDR2: SGHAT and FQNNGV. The CDR3 bases are TGTGCCAGCAGCAGTGGACAGGAAGAGACCCAGTACTTC. This translates into CASSSGQEETQYF.

This clonotype was found many times. This chain connects TRBV28 to TRBJ2-7, with D perhaps matching TRBD1 (6 bases). CDR1 MDHEN and CDR2 SYDVKM come from the germline V gene. The CDR3 is 13 residues long. Trimming took 5 bases from V and 6 from J, leaving 14 bases between them. As DNA, the CDR3 is TGTGCCAGCAGTCCTTCCACAGGGAGCGAGCAGTACTTC. Translated: CASSPSTGSEQYF. Based on the CDR3 plus reference TRBV28 and TRBJ2-7, the full variable domain is DVKVTQSSRYLVKRTGEKVFLECVQDMDHENMFWYRQDPGLGLRLIYFSYDVKMKEKGDIPEGYSVSREKKERFSLILESASTNQTSMYLCASSPSTGSEQYFGPGTRLTVT.

The chain joins TRBV5-8 to TRBJ1-1; maybe TRBD1 (5 bases). Germline assignment: CDR1 SGHTS and CDR2 YDEGEE. The CDR3 has 15 residues. V lost 4 bases to trimming and J lost 4 bases, with 17 bases between them. CDR3: CASSISGAEGTEAFF. CDR3 DNA sequence: TGTGCCAGCAGCATAAGCGGGGCGGAGGGCACTGAAGCTTTCTTT.

On this clonotype: An end of the junction does not agree with germline; a read error may underlie this. J is TRBJ2-1 and V is TRBV27, with 16 bases that match TRBD2. The CDR3 totals 19 residues. Looked up from germline, CDR1 is MNHEY and CDR2 is SMNVEV (reference sequence). The CDR3: CASSLWGTSGRAFYNERFF. The CDR3 DNA reads TGTGCCAGCAGTTTATGGGGGACTAGCGGGAGGGCCTTCTACAATGAGCGGTTCTTC.

The V gene is TRBV20-1, the J gene TRBJ2-7; D uncertain. Deletions cut 4 bases from V and 0 bases from J, with 10 bases between. The CDR3 is made up of 13 amino acids. The V gene's germline CDR1 is DFQATT and CDR2 SNEGSKA (reference sequence). The CDR3 coding sequence is TGCAGTGCTATCTCAGCCCTCTCCTACGAGCAGTACTTC. Protein product: CSAISALSYEQYF.

There are many counts of this clonotype. V is TRBV18 and J is TRBJ1-1; no firm D call. This CDR3 is 13 amino acids long. Trimming shortened V by 6 bases and J by 0 bases, and 8 bases separated the two germline ends. Germline V gene data show CDR1 as KGHSH and CDR2 as LQKENI. CDR3 protein: CASSQRLNTEAFF. In DNA, the CDR3 is TGTGCCAGCTCCCAACGCCTGAACACTGAAGCTTTCTTT. The complete variable domain, with remaining parts taken from reference TRBV18 and TRBJ1-1, reads NAGVMQNPRHLVRRRGQEARLRCSPMKGHSHVYWYRQLPEEGLKFMVYLQKENIIDESGMPKERFSAEFPKEGPSILRIQQVVRGDSAAYFCASSQRLNTEAFFGQGTRLTVV.

The chain recombines TRBV5-1 with TRBJ1-1; TRBD1 agrees at 7 bases. The CDR3 has 15 amino acids. The ends lost 4 bases at V and 1 base at J; junction bases unmatched: 7. Germline V gene data show CDR1 as SGHRS and CDR2 as YFSETQ. This CDR3 reads CASSQSGTANTEAFF. CDR3 sequence (DNA): TGCGCCAGCAGCCAGTCCGGGACAGCGAACACTGAAGCTTTCTTT.

The chain joins TRBV5-6 to TRBJ2-7; a possible D gene is TRBD2 (5 bases). CDR1 SGHDT and CDR2 YYEEEE come from the germline V gene. V was shortened by 5 bases and J by 6 bases, with 15 bases between the two germline ends. CDR3 length: 13 amino acids. Here the CDR3 reads CASRLEPAVEQYF. Here the CDR3 DNA reads TGTGCCAGCAGACTAGAGCCAGCCGTCGAGCAGTACTTC.

The table lists this clonotype with a few counts. V usage is TRBV10-3 and J usage is TRBJ2-5; D gene ambiguous. The CDR3 covers 11 residues. V gave up 10 bases and J gave up 5 bases, with 11 bases separating them. The V gene's germline CDR1 is ENHRY and CDR2 SYGVKD. The DNA for the CDR3 is TGTGCCACCCGGCATCAGGAGACCCAGTACTTC. It encodes CATRHQETQYF.

This clonotype was seen more than once but under ten times. CDR3 DNA sequence: TGTGCCAGCAGTGAGGGCGGGAAAGGTCTGGAGACCCAGTACTTC. Residues: CASSEGGKGLETQYF. The chain is built from TRBV25-1 and TRBJ2-5; possible D gene TRBD2, 6 bases. Trimming pared 3 bases from V and 5 bases from J, leaving 16 bases between. Germline V lookup: CDR1 MGHDK, CDR2 SYGVNS. CDR3 length: 15 amino acids. Drawing the rest from reference TRBV25-1 and TRBJ2-5, the complete variable domain is EADIYQTPRYLVIGTGKKITLECSQTMGHDKMYWYQQDPGMELHLIHYSYGVNSTEKGDLSSESTVSRIRTEHFPLTLESARPSHTSQYLCASSEGGKGLETQYFGPGTRLLVL.

Ten or more counts support this clonotype. The rearrangement uses TRBV20-1 and TRBJ1-1; possible D gene TRBD1, 5 bases. Per germline, CDR1 DFQATT and CDR2 SNEGSKA (reference sequence). The CDR3 is 14 amino acids. With 1 base removed from V and 0 bases from J, the gap between germline ends came to 9 bases. DNA for the CDR3: TGCAGTGCTAGAGTGGGGGTCATGAACACTGAAGCTTTCTTT. It translates to CSARVGVMNTEAFF.